Following are 6 T cell receptor beta chains from one sample sequenced in a study of T cell responses to AZD1222 COVID-19 vaccine. Sequenced by immunoSEQ multiplex PCR; TCRdb stores in-frame clones only, minus some. This sample carries about 120,000 clones, around 92% of them seen once, and the ten largest clones take over 0.95%. The material was peripheral blood, obtained on day 0 of AZD1222 vaccination. These receptor sequences come from an adult in good health.

This rearrangement joins TRBV10-3 to TRBJ2-7, with 8 nucleotides matching TRBD2. Germline V CDR1 and CDR2: ENHRY, SYGVKD. Germline trimming cut 6 bases from V and 5 bases from J; bases unmatched to any gene: 9. The CDR3 consists of 14 residues. This CDR3 reads CAIRGGSGSNEQYF. Written as DNA, the CDR3 is TGTGCCATCAGGGGGGGAAGCGGGAGCAACGAGCAGTACTTC.

The genes are TRBV6-1 and TRBJ2-3; 9 bases are shared with TRBD2. The CDR3 covers 14 residues. The germline V gene encodes CDR1 MNHNS and CDR2 SASEGT. Trimming took 4 bases from V and 4 from J; bases not matched to a gene: 3. CDR3: CASSVAGVADTQYF. The CDR3 DNA is TGTGCCAGCAGTGTAGCGGGAGTGGCAGATACGCAGTATTTT.

This chain connects TRBV7-8 to TRBJ2-7; TRBD1 aligns across 8 bases. V was clipped by 4 bases and J by 2 bases; unmatched bases: 1. CDR3 length: 13 residues. The germline gives CDR1 SGHVS, CDR2 FQNEAQ. Here the CDR3 DNA reads TGTGCCAGCAGCTGGGACAGGACCTACGAGCAGTACTTC. Its translation is CASSWDRTYEQYF.

This clone was picked up a small number of times. This chain connects TRBV19 to TRBJ1-1; D gene unclear. The germline CDR1 and CDR2 sequences are LNHDA and SQIVND (reference sequence). This CDR3 contains 13 residues. V dropped 1 base and J dropped 1 base, with 4 bases sitting between them. The DNA for the CDR3 is TGTGCCAGTAGTATAGCCAGGAACACTGAAGCTTTCTTT. Protein: CASSIARNTEAFF. Variable domain in full (rest from reference TRBV19 and TRBJ1-1): DGGITQSPKYLFRKEGQNVTLSCEQNLNHDAMYWYRQDPGQGLRLIYYSQIVNDFQKGDIAEGYSVSREKKESFPLTVTSAQKNPTAFYLCASSIARNTEAFFGQGTRLTVV.

The J gene is TRBJ2-1, the V gene TRBV7-3; TRBD2 is a possible D gene (5 bases). CDR3 length equals 14 residues. The germline V and J ends were trimmed by 2 bases and 1 base, with 6 bases remaining between them. The germline V gene encodes CDR1 SGHTA and CDR2 FQGTGA. The DNA for the CDR3 is TGTGCCAGCAGCTTATCGGGATCCTACAATGAGCAGTTCTTC. Translation: CASSLSGSYNEQFF.

This clone came up once. The V call is TRBV20-1, the J call TRBJ2-7; a possible D gene is TRBD2 (6 bases). The CDR3 has 13 residues. Germline CDR1 and CDR2: DFQATT and SNEGSKA (reference sequence). Trimming took 3 bases from V and 5 from J, leaving 14 bases between them. This chain's CDR3 is CSASFRSGDEQYF. CDR3 coding DNA: TGCAGTGCTAGTTTTAGGTCGGGGGACGAGCAGTACTTC.